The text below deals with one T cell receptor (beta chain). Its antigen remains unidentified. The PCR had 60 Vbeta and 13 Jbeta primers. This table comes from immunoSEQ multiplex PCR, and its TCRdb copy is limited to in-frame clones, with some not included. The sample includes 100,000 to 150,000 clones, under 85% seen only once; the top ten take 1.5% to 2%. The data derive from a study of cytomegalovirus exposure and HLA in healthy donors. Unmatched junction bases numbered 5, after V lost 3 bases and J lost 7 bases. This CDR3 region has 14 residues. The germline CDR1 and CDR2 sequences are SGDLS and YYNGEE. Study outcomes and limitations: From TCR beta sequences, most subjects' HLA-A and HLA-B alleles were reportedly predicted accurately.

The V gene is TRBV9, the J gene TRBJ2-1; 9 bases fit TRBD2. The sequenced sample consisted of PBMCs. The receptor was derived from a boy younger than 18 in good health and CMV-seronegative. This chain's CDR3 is CASSEGLAVNEQFF. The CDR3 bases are TGTGCCAGCAGCGAGGGACTAGCAGTAAATGAGCAGTTCTTC.